This entry describes one TCR beta chain. This CDR3 region has 13 residues. Germline CDR1 is MNHEY and CDR2 is SVGAGI. V lost 6 bases and J lost 2, with 10 bases in between. TCRdb used MiXCR to reprocess the 5' RACE reads, holding one entry per CDR3 protein. The data show tens of thousands of distinct CDR3 sequences, over 20% seen once. Sample: tumor-infiltrating naive CD4+ T cells sorted from the breast tumor. Subset described: naive CD4+ T cells, CD4+CD45RA+CD25-. The origin of this receptor is a female donor with breast cancer. This chain uses TRBV6-5 with TRBJ1-2; no clear D. CDR3 sequence (DNA): TGTGCCAGCAGCTTCGACGGGAACTATGGCTACACCTTC. Its translation: CASSFDGNYGYTF.